This TCR beta chain was captured by sequencing in a study of blood T cell repertoires in COVID-19. Study background: The United States, Italy and Spain supplied acute and convalescent COVID-19 samples. The analysed material was cDNA or gDNA that came from T cells, B-cell-depleted T cells, or PBMCs.

Original processing notes: Using reference gene primer amplification, nucleated cell counts were estimated. TCRdb's copy holds only in-frame clones and misses some; the assay was immunoSEQ multiplex PCR. V and J calls plus clone size are reproduced from that table; the DNA served to infer D and trimming. The sample has roughly 65,000 clones, about 81% seen once. The CDR3 loop spans 11 amino acids. The V and J ends lost 7 bases and 11 bases respectively, with 17 bases between them. Germline lookup yields CDR1 SQVTM and CDR2 ANQGSEA. Sequencing was performed on peripheral blood. This chain connects TRBV29-1 to TRBJ1-1, with D perhaps matching TRBD1 (6 bases). This TCR came from a man aged 80 or over with acute or convalescent COVID-19. As DNA, the CDR3 is TGCAGCGGATCCAGGGGAGATCGGGCTTTCTTT. Amino acid sequence: CSGSRGDRAFF. The full variable domain, completed using reference TRBV29-1 and TRBJ1-1, is SAVISQKPSRDICQRGTSLTIQCQVDSQVTMMFWYRQQPGQSLTLIATANQGSEATYESGFVIDKFPISRPNLTFSTLTVSNMSPEDSSIYLCSGSRGDRAFFGQGTRLTVV.